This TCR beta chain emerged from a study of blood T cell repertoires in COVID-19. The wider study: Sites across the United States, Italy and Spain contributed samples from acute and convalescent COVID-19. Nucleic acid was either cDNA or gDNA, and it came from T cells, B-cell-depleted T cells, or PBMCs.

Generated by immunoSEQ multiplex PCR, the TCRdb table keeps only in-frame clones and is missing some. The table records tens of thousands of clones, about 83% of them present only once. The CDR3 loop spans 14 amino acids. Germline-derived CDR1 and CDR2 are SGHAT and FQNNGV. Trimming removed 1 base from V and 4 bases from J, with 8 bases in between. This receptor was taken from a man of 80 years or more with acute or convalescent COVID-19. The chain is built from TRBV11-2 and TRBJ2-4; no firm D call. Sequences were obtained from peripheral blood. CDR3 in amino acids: CASSLAAGKNIQYF. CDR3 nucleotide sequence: TGTGCCAGCAGCTTAGCGGCAGGAAAAAACATTCAGTACTTC.